A single sample is the source of the 5 T cell receptor beta chains below, sequenced in a study of CD8 T cells in Susac syndrome. RNA was extracted with the RNeasy kit, and a quantity of about 0.5 to 1 ug was reverse transcribed using random hexamers. TCRdb passed the immunoSEQ multiplex PCR reads through MiXCR, listing each CDR3 protein once. The data show roughly 200,000 distinct CDR3 sequences, with more than 90% seen just once and approximately 0.09% held by the top ten. Source material: CD4+ T cells from PBMCs. These receptors came from a human donor with multiple sclerosis.

The J gene is TRBJ1-6, the V gene TRBV9; D perhaps matches TRBD1 (5 bases). Trimming pared 6 bases from V and 7 bases from J, leaving 14 bases between. In germline, CDR1 is SGDLS, CDR2 YYNGEE. The CDR3 covers 14 residues. CDR3 sequence (DNA): TGTGCCAGCACCGTGGGACGCGTAAATTCACCCCTCCACTTT. Translated: CASTVGRVNSPLHF.

V and J are TRBV30 and TRBJ2-7; D unclear. This CDR3 is 12 amino acids long. V dropped 4 bases and J dropped 2 bases, with 9 bases sitting between them. Germline V lookup: CDR1 GTSNPN, CDR2 SVGIG (reference sequence). The CDR3, as DNA: TGTGCCTGGAAGGTCAGGACCTACGAGCAGTACTTC. It encodes CAWKVRTYEQYF.

This chain uses TRBV3-1 with TRBJ2-3; D gene unclear. This CDR3 spans 12 amino acids. Trimming shortened V by 4 bases and J by 6 bases, and 8 bases separated the two germline ends. Per the germline V gene, CDR1 is LGHDT and CDR2 is YNNKEL (reference sequence). The CDR3 protein is CASSRYTDTQYF. The CDR3, as DNA: TGTGCCAGCAGCCGGTATACGGATACGCAGTATTTT.

This sequence joins TRBV12-3 or TRBV12-4 and TRBJ1-1; D perhaps matches TRBD1 (6 bases). This CDR3 contains 16 residues. Trimming took off 6 bases at V and 4 bases at J, with 21 bases between the two ends. The CDR3 DNA reads TGTGCCAGCAGCATAAGATCCGGGGGGCAGGGCACTGAAGCTTTCTTT. This gives the protein CASSIRSGGQGTEAFF.

V and J are TRBV20-1 and TRBJ2-7, with 9 bases identical to TRBD1. There are 13 residues in the CDR3. The germline V gene has CDR1 DFQATT and CDR2 SNEGSKA (reference sequence). V gave up 6 bases and J gave up 2 bases; unmatched junction bases: 5. The CDR3 nucleotides read TGCAGTGCCGAGGGACAGGGCCCCTACGAGCAGTACTTC. Residues: CSAEGQGPYEQYF.